A selection of T cell receptor beta chains follows, all from one sample in a study of Ad26.COV2.S vaccination and SARS-CoV-2 variants. Only in-frame clones appear in the TCRdb table, and some are missing; sequencing was by immunoSEQ multiplex PCR. The data hold roughly 350,000 clones, with 87% observed a single time. The starting material was peripheral blood, obtained in a trial of Ad26.COV2.S vaccine versus placebo. Source of these receptors: a person between 18 and 59 years old who received the Ad26.COV2.S COVID-19 vaccine or a placebo. Each CDR3 is given with its conserved first and last residue. D genes are given only for firm matches. A clone size is listed for some rows: how often the clone was seen (once, few, many), or a class if it is expanded.

j_call	d_call	clone_size	v_call	cdr3_nt	cdr3_aa
TRBJ2-7	TRBD2	once	TRBV2	TGTGCCAGCAGTACTCGGACTAGCGGGGTCTCCGAGCAGTACTTC	CASSTRTSGVSEQYF
TRBJ1-1	NA	NA	TRBV18	TGTGCCAGCTCACTGGGGACCTCTGATAACACTGAAGCTTTCTTT	CASSLGTSDNTEAFF
TRBJ1-2	NA	NA	TRBV29-1	TGCAGCGTTGACTTTACTAAGGGCGGCTACACCTTC	CSVDFTKGGYTF
TRBJ2-7	TRBD1	NA	TRBV7-6	TGTGCCAGTCAGGGACAGGCCGCCTACGAGCAGTACTTC	CASQGQAAYEQYF
TRBJ1-5	NA	few	TRBV5-1	TGCGCCAGCAGCCCCAGCTCTGGCAATCAGCCCCAGCATTTT	CASSPSSGNQPQHF
TRBJ1-4	NA	NA	TRBV27	TGTGCCAGCAGGGGGGCGTTGAGGCGCGAAAAACTGTTTTTT	CASRGALRREKLFF
TRBJ2-3	TRBD1	once	TRBV24-1	TGTGCCACCAGTGAAACCGGGACAGGGGGTTCAGATACGCAGTATTTT	CATSETGTGGSDTQYF
TRBJ1-1	NA	few	TRBV5-6	TGTGCCAGTCAGCAACGGGAGGAAGCTTTCTTT	CASQQREEAFF
TRBJ2-2	TRBD1	NA	TRBV6-5	TGTGCCGGAACATTCCGACAGGGTATTACCGGGGAGCTGTTTTTT	CAGTFRQGITGELFF
TRBJ2-3	NA	NA	TRBV9	TGTGCCAGCAGCGGAACCGGATTCACAGATACGCAGTATTTT	CASSGTGFTDTQYF
TRBJ2-5	TRBD2	once	TRBV7-2	TGTGCCAGCAGCTCCAGTCCGGGACTAGCGTACCAAGAGACCCAGTACTTC	CASSSSPGLAYQETQYF
TRBJ1-1	NA	NA	TRBV5-1	TGCGCCAGCAGCGATCCCTCCGGCACGGTAATGAACACTGAAGCTTTCTTT	CASSDPSGTVMNTEAFF
TRBJ1-6	TRBD1	NA	TRBV13	TGTGCCAGCAGCAAGGACAGGTATAATTCACCCCTCCACTTT	CASSKDRYNSPLHF
TRBJ1-4	TRBD1	NA	TRBV7-9	TGTGCCAGCAGCCAAGGGACAGCTAATGAAAAACTGTTTTTT	CASSQGTANEKLFF
TRBJ1-1	NA	NA	TRBV11-2	TGTGCCAGCAGCTTAGCAGCCAACACTGAAGCTTTCTTT	CASSLAANTEAFF
TRBJ2-2	NA	NA	TRBV4-3	TGCGCCAGCAGCCCCCAGGTGGTGGGGACCGGGGAGCTGTTTTTT	CASSPQVVGTGELFF
TRBJ2-1	NA	NA	TRBV3-1/TRBV3-2	TGTGCCAGCAGCCAATACCCTAGCAATGAGCAGTTCTTC	CASSQYPSNEQFF
TRBJ2-7	NA	few	TRBV7-2	TGTGCCAGCAGCTTAGCTCGCGGGGCCCGCGGCCCCGAGCAGTACTTC	CASSLARGARGPEQYF
TRBJ2-3	NA	NA	TRBV30	TGTGCCTGGAGTCCCCACGGGGAAACAGATACGCAGTATTTT	CAWSPHGETDTQYF
TRBJ1-5	TRBD1	few	TRBV12-5	TGTGCTAGTGGGTATGACAGGGTCTATCAGCCCCAGCATTTT	CASGYDRVYQPQHF
TRBJ1-2	TRBD1	NA	TRBV6-5	TGTGCCAGCAGTTACAAGGGACAGGGGTATGGCTACACCTTC	CASSYKGQGYGYTF
TRBJ1-2	NA	NA	TRBV4-1	TGCGCCAGCAGCCAAGGTGGCAGCAACTATGGCTACACCTTC	CASSQGGSNYGYTF
TRBJ1-2	NA	NA	TRBV30	TGTGCCTGGAGTACGGTACAGTCGTCCACCTTC	CAWSTVQSSTF
TRBJ2-3	NA	NA	TRBV5-4	TGTGCCAGCAGCTTGGAAGATGCTGATACGCAGTATTTT	CASSLEDADTQYF
TRBJ1-5	NA	NA	TRBV11-2	TGTGCCAGCAGCTTAGATGACCCAGGGGGCAATCAGCCCCAGCATTTT	CASSLDDPGGNQPQHF
TRBJ1-2	NA	NA	TRBV19	TGTGCCAGTAGTTTGAATGGCTACACCTTC	CASSLNGYTF
TRBJ2-7	TRBD1	NA	TRBV30	TGTGCCTGGAAGACAGGGACCGAGCAGTACTTC	CAWKTGTEQYF
TRBJ1-6	TRBD1	NA	TRBV9	TGTGCCAGCAGCGCCGGAACAGGGGCGGCTAATTCACCCCTCCACTTT	CASSAGTGAANSPLHF
TRBJ2-1	NA	NA	TRBV6-4	TGTGCCAGCAGTGACGTCGGGGGCAACAATGAGCAGTTCTTC	CASSDVGGNNEQFF
TRBJ1-1	NA	NA	TRBV3-1/TRBV3-2	TGTGCCAGCAGCCAAATTCCGGGACCGAGGAACACTGAAGCTTTCTTT	CASSQIPGPRNTEAFF
TRBJ2-7	NA	NA	TRBV28	TGTGCCACCTTCGGTCGGGTTTTTGACCAGTACTTC	CATFGRVFDQYF
TRBJ2-1	NA	NA	TRBV6-5	TGTGCCAGCAGTTTGGACCGGGACAACTACAATGAGCAGTTCTTC	CASSLDRDNYNEQFF
TRBJ1-4	NA	NA	TRBV12-5	TGTGCTAGTGGTTTGGCCGGGGGCGCGAGTGAAAAACTGTTTTTT	CASGLAGGASEKLFF
TRBJ2-7	NA	NA	TRBV5-1	TGCGCCAGCAGCTTGGTCCCCCAGGGCTACGAGCAGTACTTC	CASSLVPQGYEQYF
TRBJ2-2	NA	NA	TRBV6-5	TGTGCCAGCAGTTCGGCAAACGCCCAAAACACCGGGGAGCTGTTTTTT	CASSSANAQNTGELFF
TRBJ1-2	NA	NA	TRBV12-5	TGTGCTAGTGGTTTCAGAGAGAACTCCAACTATGGCTACACCTTC	CASGFRENSNYGYTF
TRBJ1-2	NA	NA	TRBV7-2	TGTGCCAGCAGCGAAATCCCCTCCGGCTATGGCTACACCTTC	CASSEIPSGYGYTF
TRBJ2-3	TRBD2	NA	TRBV18	TGTGCCAGCTCACCTTTCAGCGGGGGGGCCCCCTTCACAGATACGCAGTATTTT	CASSPFSGGAPFTDTQYF
TRBJ2-7	NA	NA	TRBV7-2	TGTGCCAGCAGCTTAGACCCAGGGGTGACTTACGAGCAGTACTTC	CASSLDPGVTYEQYF
TRBJ2-1	NA	NA	TRBV7-3	TGTGCCAGCAGCTCAGACCGGGGGCTTCACAATGAGCAGTTCTTC	CASSSDRGLHNEQFF
TRBJ1-2	NA	NA	TRBV7-9	TGTGCCAGCAGCTTGGGAGGGCTGAGGGGCTACACCTTC	CASSLGGLRGYTF
TRBJ1-2	TRBD1	NA	TRBV6-2/TRBV6-3	TGTGCCAGCAGTGTCCCCGGGACAGGGGGCGCCAGGTATGGCTACACCTTC	CASSVPGTGGARYGYTF
TRBJ2-7	NA	NA	TRBV6-5	TGTGCCAGCAGTTACTCGGAAGGGGCCTACGAGCAGTACTTC	CASSYSEGAYEQYF
TRBJ2-1	NA	NA	TRBV7-2	TGTGCCAGCAGCTTAGACAGGGCGGGTCACAATGAGCAGTTCTTC	CASSLDRAGHNEQFF
TRBJ2-7	NA	once	TRBV6-5	TGTGCCAGCAGCCCCAGGAGCGGGCTCCCCTACGAGCAGTACTTC	CASSPRSGLPYEQYF
TRBJ1-6	NA	once	TRBV19	TGTGCCAGTAGTATAACAGGCTCGGACAATTCACCCCTCCACTTT	CASSITGSDNSPLHF
TRBJ2-1	NA	once	TRBV3-1/TRBV3-2	TGTGCCAGCAGCCAAGCGGGGGGCAACAATGAGCAGTTCTTC	CASSQAGGNNEQFF
TRBJ2-7	NA	NA	TRBV7-9	TGTGCCAGCAGCTCTGACTACGAGCAGTACTTC	CASSSDYEQYF
TRBJ1-2	NA	NA	TRBV7-8	TGTGCCAGCAGCCTCAATCCGGGTGCCCCGACTGGCTACACCTTC	CASSLNPGAPTGYTF
TRBJ1-5	NA	NA	TRBV7-2	TGTGCCAGCAGATTAGACCTCAGGGCCAATCAGCCCCAGCATTTT	CASRLDLRANQPQHF
TRBJ2-7	NA	NA	TRBV6-1	TGTGCCAGCAGTGACCCGGACAGACCGCCGGGCTACGAGCAGTACTTC	CASSDPDRPPGYEQYF
TRBJ2-3	TRBD2	NA	TRBV9	TGTGCCAGCAGCGTCCTAGCGGGGGGGCCGACAGATACGCAGTATTTT	CASSVLAGGPTDTQYF
TRBJ2-2	TRBD1	NA	TRBV2	TGTGCCAGCAGTGAATGGGGGCAGGGGGCCGGGGAGCTGTTTTTT	CASSEWGQGAGELFF
TRBJ2-5	NA	NA	TRBV6-5	TGTGCCAGCAGCTATCAAGAGACCCAGTACTTC	CASSYQETQYF
TRBJ1-6	TRBD1	NA	TRBV6-5	TGTGCCAGCAGTCCACGACAGGGGGCAGGATCACCCCTCCACTTT	CASSPRQGAGSPLHF